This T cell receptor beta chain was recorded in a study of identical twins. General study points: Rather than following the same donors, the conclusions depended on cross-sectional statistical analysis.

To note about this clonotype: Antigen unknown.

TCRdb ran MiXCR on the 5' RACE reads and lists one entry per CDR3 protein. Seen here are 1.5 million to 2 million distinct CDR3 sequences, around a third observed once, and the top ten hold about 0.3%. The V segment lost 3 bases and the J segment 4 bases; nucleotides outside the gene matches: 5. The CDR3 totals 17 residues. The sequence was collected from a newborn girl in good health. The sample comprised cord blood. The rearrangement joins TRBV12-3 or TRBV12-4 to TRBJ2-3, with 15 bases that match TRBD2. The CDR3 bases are TGTGCCAGCAGTTTCGGACTAGCGGGGGGGCGGGCAGATACGCAGTATTTT. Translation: CASSFGLAGGRADTQYF.